This TCR beta chain was captured in a study of blood T cells in healthy people across ages. It was with a sample-barcoded 5' primer and a J-beta primer mix that a second PCR of roughly 7 to 12 cycles was run. TCRdb reprocessed the 5' RACE reads with MiXCR, giving one entry per CDR3 protein. The repertoire consists of about 680,000 distinct CDR3 sequences, with 45% to 50% occurring once and the leading ten covering under 35%. The sequence came from a woman aged 55 to 70 in good health. The sequenced sample was blood.

CDR3 sequence: CASSPGLAGVYQETQYF. The CDR3 nucleotides are TGTGCCAGCAGCCCGGGACTAGCGGGAGTGTACCAAGAGACCCAGTACTTC. This chain uses TRBV7-2 with TRBJ2-5; 14 bases are a match to TRBD2. Germline trimming cut 5 bases from V and 0 bases from J; bases unmatched to any gene: 5. CDR3 length equals 17 residues. CDR1 is SGHTA, CDR2 FQGNSA, per germline.